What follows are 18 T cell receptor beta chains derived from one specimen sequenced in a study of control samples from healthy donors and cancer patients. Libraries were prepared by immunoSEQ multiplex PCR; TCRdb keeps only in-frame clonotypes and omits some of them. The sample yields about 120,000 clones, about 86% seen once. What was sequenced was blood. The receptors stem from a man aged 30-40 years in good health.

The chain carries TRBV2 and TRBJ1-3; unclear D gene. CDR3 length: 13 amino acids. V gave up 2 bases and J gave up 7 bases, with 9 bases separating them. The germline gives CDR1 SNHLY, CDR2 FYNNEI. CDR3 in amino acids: CASSERFSNTIYF. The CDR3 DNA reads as TGTGCCAGCAGTGAAAGGTTCTCCAACACCATATATTTT. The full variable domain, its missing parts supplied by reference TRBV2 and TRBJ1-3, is EPEVTQTPSHQVTQMGQEVILRCVPISNHLYFYWYRQILGQKVEFLVSFYNNEISEKSEIFDDQFSVERPDGSNFTLKIRSTKLEDSAMYFCASSERFSNTIYFGEGSWLTVV.

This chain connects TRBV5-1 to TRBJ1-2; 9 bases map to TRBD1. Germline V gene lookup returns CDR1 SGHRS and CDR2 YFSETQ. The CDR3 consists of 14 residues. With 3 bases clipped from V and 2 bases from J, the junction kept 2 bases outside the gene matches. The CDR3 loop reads CASSSGQGNYGYTF. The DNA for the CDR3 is TGCGCCAGCAGCTCTGGACAGGGGAACTATGGCTACACCTTC.

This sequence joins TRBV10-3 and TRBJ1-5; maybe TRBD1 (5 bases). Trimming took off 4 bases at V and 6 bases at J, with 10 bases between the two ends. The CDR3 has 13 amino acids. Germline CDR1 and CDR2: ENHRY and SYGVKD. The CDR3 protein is CAISVGGGQPQHF. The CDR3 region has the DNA TGTGCCATCAGTGTGGGCGGGGGTCAGCCCCAGCATTTT.

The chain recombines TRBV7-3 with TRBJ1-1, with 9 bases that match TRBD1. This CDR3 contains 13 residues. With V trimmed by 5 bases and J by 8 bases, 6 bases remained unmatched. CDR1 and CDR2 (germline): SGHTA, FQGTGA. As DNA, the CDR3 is TGTGCCAGCAGCCCACAGGGGGCGCGGGAAGCTTTCTTT. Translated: CASSPQGAREAFF.

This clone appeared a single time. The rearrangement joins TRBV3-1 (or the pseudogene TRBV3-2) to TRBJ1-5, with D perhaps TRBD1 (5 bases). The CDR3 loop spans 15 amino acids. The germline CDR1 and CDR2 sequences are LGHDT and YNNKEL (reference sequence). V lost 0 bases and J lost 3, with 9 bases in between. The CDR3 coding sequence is TGTGCCAGCAGCCAAGATGGGGGAATCAATCAGCCCCAGCATTTT. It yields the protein CASSQDGGINQPQHF.

CDR3 coding DNA: TGTGCCAGCAGTAGGGGGACAGTTGGCTACACCTTC. Translating it yields CASSRGTVGYTF. The V and J genes are TRBV12-3 or TRBV12-4 and TRBJ1-2, with 7 bases aligning to TRBD1. The V segment lost 5 bases and the J segment 7 bases; nucleotides outside the gene matches: 4. The CDR3 is 12 residues long.

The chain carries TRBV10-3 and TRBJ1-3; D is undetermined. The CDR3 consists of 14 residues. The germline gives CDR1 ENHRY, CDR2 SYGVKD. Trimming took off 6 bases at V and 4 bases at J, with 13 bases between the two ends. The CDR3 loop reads CAIREAGTGNTIYF. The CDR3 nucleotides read TGTGCCATCAGAGAGGCGGGAACGGGAAACACCATATATTTT.

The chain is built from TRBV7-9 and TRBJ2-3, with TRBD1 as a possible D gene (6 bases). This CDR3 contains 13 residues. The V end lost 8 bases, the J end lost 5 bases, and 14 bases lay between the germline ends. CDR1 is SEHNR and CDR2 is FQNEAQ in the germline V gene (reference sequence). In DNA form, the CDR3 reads TGTGCCAGCCACAGGGTTGATATAGATACGCAGTATTTT. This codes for CASHRVDIDTQYF.

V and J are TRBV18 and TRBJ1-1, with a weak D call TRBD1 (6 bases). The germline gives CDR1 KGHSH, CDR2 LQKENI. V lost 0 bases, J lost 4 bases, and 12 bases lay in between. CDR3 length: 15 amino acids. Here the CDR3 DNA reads TGTGCCAGCTCACCACCCACAGGGTCAGTCACTGAAGCTTTCTTT. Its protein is CASSPPTGSVTEAFF.

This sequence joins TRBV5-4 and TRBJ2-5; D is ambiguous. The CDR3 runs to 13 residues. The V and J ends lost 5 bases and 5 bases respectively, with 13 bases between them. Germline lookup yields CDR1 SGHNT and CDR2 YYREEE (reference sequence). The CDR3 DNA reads TGTGCCAGCAGACGTCTGGGGATGGAGACCCAGTACTTC. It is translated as CASRRLGMETQYF.

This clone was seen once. In DNA, the CDR3 is TGTGCCAGCATCCTACGAGGGGGGGGTGGCGAGCAGTACGTC. This sequence encodes CASILRGGGGEQYV. The chain uses TRBV6-5 and TRBJ2-7; TRBD2 is a possible D gene (7 bases). The ends were cut back, 7 bases at V and 6 bases at J, with 19 bases in the middle. Germline CDR1 reads MNHEY; CDR2 reads SVGAGI. The CDR3 extends over 14 amino acids.

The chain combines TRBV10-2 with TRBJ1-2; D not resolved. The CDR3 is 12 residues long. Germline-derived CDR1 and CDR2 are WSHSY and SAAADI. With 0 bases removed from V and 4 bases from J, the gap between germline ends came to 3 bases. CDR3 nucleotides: TGCGCCAGCAGTGAGTCCCTCTATGGCTACACCTTC. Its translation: CASSESLYGYTF.

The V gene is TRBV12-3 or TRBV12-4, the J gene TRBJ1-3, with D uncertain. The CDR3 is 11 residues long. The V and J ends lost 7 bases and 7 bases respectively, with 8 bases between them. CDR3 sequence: CASTPANTIYF. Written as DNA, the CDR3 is TGTGCCAGCACCCCCGCGAACACCATATATTTT.

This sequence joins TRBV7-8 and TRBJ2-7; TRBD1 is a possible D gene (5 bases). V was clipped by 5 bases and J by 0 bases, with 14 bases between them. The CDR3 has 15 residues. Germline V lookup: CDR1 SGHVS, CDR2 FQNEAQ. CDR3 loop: CASSPETASSYEQYF. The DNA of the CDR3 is TGTGCCAGCAGCCCTGAGACAGCCAGCTCCTACGAGCAGTACTTC. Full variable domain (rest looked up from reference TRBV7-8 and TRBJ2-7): GAGVSQSPRYKVAKRGQDVALRCDPISGHVSLFWYQQALGQGPEFLTYFQNEAQLDKSGLPSDRFFAERPEGSVSTLKIQRTQQEDSAVYLCASSPETASSYEQYFGPGTRLTVT.

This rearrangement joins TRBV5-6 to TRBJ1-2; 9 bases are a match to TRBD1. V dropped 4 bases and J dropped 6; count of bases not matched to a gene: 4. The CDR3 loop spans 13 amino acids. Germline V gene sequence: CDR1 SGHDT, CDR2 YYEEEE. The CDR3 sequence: CASSPGQGDGYTF. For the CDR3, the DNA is TGTGCCAGCAGCCCGGGACAGGGAGATGGCTACACCTTC.

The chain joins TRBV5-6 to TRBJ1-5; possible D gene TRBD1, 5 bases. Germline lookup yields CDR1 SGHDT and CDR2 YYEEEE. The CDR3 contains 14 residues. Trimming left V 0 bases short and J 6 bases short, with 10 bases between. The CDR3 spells CASSLEGRGQPQHF. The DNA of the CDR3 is TGTGCCAGCAGCTTGGAGGGGCGAGGTCAGCCCCAGCATTTT.

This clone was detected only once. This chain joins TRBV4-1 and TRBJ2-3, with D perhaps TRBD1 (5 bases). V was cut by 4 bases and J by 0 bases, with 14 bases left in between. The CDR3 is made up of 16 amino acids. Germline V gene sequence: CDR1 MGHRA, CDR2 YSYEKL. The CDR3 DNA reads TGCGCCAGCAGCCTCACCCGGGCAGGGAGCACAGATACGCAGTATTTT. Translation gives CASSLTRAGSTDTQYF.

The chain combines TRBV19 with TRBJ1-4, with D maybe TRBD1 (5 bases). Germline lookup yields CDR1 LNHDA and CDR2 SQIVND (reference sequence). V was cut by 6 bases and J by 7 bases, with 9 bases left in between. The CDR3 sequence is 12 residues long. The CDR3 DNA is TGTGCCAGTAGGAGAGGGGTTGAAAAACTGTTTTTT. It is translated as CASRRGVEKLFF.